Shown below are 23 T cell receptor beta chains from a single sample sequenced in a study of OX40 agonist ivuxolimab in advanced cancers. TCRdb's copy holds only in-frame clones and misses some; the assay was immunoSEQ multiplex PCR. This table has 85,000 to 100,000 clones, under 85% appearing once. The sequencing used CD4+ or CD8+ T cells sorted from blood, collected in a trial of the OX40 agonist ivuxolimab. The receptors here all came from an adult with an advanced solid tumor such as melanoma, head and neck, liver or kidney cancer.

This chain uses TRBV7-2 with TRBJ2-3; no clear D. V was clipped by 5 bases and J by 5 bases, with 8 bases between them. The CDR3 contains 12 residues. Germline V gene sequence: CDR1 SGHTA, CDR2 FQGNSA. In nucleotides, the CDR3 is TGTGCCAGCAGCCCGTTGCGAGATACGCAGTATTTT. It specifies CASSPLRDTQYF.

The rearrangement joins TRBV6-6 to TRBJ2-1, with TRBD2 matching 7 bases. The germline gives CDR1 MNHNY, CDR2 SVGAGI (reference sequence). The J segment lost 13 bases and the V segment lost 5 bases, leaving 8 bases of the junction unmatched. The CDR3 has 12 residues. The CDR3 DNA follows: TGTGCCAGCAGTCCCGGGAGGACTAGACAGTTCTTC. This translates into CASSPGRTRQFF.

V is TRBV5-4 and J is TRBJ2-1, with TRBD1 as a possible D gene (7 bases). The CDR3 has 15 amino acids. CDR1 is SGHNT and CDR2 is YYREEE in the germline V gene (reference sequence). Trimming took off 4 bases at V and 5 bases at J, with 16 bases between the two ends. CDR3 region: CASSQDRAGNNEQFF. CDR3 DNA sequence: TGTGCCAGCAGCCAAGACAGGGCGGGAAACAATGAGCAGTTCTTC.

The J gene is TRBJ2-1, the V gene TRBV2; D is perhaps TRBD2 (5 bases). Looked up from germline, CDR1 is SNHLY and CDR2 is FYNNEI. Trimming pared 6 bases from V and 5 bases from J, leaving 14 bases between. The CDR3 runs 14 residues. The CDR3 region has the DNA TGTGCCAGCAGAGAGGCTAGCCAAGACAATGAGCAGTTCTTC. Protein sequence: CASREASQDNEQFF.

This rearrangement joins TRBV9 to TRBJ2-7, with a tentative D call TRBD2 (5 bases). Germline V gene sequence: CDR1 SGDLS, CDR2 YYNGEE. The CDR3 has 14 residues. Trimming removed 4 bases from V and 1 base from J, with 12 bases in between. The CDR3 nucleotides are TGTGCCAGCAGCCGGGAACAGACTTCCTACGAGCAGTACTTC. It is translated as CASSREQTSYEQYF.

CDR3 amino acids: CASSQGDRGTEAFF. The DNA for the CDR3 is TGCGCCAGCAGCCAAGGAGACAGGGGAACTGAAGCTTTCTTT. The chain employs TRBV4-1 and TRBJ1-1, with 8 bases lining up with TRBD1. This CDR3 is 14 amino acids long. The V gene end was trimmed by 1 base and the J gene end by 5 bases; junction bases not matched to a gene: 3. From germline, CDR1 is MGHRA and CDR2 YSYEKL.

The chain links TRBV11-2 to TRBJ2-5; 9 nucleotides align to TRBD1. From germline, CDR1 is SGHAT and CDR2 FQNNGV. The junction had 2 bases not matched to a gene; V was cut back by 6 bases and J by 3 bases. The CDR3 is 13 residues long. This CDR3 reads CASRRTGEETQYF. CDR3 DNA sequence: TGTGCCAGCAGACGGACAGGGGAAGAGACCCAGTACTTC.

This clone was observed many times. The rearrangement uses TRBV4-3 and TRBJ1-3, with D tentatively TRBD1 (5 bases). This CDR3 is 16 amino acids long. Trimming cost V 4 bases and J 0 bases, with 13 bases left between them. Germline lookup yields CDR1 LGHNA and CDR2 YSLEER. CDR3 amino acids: CASSLVWGYSGNTIYF. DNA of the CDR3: TGCGCCAGCAGCCTCGTCTGGGGGTACTCTGGAAACACCATATATTTT.

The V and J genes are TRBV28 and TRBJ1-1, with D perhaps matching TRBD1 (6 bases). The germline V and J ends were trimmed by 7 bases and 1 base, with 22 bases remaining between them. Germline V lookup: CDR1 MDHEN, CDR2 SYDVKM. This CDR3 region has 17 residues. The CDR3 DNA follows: TGTGCCAGCATTTCCTTATCACAGGGTACAGGGAACACTGAAGCTTTCTTT. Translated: CASISLSQGTGNTEAFF.

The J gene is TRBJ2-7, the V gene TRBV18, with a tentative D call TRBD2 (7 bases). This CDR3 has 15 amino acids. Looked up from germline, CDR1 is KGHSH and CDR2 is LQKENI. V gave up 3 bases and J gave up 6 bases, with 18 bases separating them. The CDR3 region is CASSPAEEGGSEQYF. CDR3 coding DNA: TGTGCCAGCTCACCCGCCGAGGAGGGGGGGTCCGAGCAGTACTTC.

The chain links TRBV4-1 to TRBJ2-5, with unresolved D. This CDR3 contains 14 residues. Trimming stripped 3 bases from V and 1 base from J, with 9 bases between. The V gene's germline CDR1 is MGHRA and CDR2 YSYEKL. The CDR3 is CASSQGLRQETQYF. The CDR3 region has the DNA TGCGCCAGCAGCCAGGGGTTACGCCAAGAGACCCAGTACTTC.

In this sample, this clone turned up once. CDR3 nucleotides: TGTGCCAGTAGTGGATACCAAGGAAACACCATATATTTT. Its protein product is CASSGYQGNTIYF. The rearrangement joins TRBV19 to TRBJ1-3, with D unresolved. Germline V lookup: CDR1 LNHDA, CDR2 SQIVND (reference sequence). The CDR3 is 13 amino acids. Trimming left V 5 bases short and J 4 bases short, with 9 bases between.

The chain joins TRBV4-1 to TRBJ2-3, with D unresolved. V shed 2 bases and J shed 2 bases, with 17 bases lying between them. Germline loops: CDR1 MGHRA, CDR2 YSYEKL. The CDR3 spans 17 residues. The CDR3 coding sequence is TGCGCCAGCAGCCAATCGAGGCTCCTCAAGCTCACAGATACGCAGTATTTT. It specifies CASSQSRLLKLTDTQYF.

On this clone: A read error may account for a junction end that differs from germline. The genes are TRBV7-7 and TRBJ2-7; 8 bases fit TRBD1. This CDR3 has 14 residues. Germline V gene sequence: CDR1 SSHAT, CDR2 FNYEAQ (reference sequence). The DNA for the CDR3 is TGTGCTAGCAGCCCCGGGACAGGCGTCTACGAGCAGTACTTC. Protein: CASSPGTGVYEQYF.

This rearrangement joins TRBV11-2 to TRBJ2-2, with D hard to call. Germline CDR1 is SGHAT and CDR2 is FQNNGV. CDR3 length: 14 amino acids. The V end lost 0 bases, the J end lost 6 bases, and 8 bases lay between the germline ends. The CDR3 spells CASSLEGWAGELFF. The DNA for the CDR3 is TGTGCCAGCAGCTTAGAGGGCTGGGCCGGGGAGCTGTTTTTT.

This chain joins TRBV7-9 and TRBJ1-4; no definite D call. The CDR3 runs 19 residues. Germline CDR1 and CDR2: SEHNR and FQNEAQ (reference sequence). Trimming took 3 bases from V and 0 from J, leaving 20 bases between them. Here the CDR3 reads CASSFFLHTYRATNEKLFF. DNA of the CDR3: TGTGCCAGCAGCTTCTTTCTACACACTTACCGAGCAACTAATGAAAAACTGTTTTTT.

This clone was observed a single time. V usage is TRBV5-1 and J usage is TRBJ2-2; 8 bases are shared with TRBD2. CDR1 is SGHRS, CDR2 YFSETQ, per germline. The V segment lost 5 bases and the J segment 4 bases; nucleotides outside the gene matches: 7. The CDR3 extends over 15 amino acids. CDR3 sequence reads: CASRSGTSITGELFF. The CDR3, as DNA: TGCGCCAGCAGGTCCGGGACTAGTATCACCGGGGAGCTGTTTTTT.

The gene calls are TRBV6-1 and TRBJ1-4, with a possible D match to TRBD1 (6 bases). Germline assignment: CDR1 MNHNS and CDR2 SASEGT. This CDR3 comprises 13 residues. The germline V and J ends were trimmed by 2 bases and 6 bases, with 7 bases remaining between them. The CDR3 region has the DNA TGTGCCAGCAGTGAACCAGGGGATGAAAAACTGTTTTTT. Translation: CASSEPGDEKLFF.

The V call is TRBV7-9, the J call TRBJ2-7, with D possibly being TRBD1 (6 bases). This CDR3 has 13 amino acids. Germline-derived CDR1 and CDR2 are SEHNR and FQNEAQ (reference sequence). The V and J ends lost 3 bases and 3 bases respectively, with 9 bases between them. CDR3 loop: CASSLWGLYEQYF. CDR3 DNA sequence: TGTGCCAGCAGCTTGTGGGGGCTCTACGAGCAGTACTTC.

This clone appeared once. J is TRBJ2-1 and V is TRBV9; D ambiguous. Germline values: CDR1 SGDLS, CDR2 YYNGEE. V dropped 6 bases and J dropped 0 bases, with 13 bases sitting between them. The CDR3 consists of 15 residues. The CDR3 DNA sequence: TGTGCCAGCACTCCCGACGTTAGCTCCTACAATGAGCAGTTCTTC. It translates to CASTPDVSSYNEQFF.

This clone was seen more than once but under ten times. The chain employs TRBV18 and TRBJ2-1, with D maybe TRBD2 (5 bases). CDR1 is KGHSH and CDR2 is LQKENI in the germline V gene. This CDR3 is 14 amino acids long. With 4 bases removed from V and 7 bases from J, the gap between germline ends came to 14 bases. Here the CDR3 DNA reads TGTGCCAGCTCACTCTTGGGAGAGGATAATGAGCAGTTCTTC. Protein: CASSLLGEDNEQFF.

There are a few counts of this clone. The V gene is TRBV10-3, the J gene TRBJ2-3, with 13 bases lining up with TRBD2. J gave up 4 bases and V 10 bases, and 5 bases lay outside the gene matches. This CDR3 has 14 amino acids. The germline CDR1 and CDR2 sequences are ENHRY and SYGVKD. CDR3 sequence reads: CATRTSGSSDTQYF. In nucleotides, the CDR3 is TGTGCCACAAGGACTAGCGGGAGTTCAGATACGCAGTATTTT.

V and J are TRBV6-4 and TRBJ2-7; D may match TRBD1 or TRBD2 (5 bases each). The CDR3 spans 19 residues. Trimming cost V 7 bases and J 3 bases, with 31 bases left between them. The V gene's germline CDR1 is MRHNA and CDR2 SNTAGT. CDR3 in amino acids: CASTILGPRIAALFYEQYF. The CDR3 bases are TGTGCCAGCACGATCTTGGGACCGCGAATCGCTGCTTTATTCTACGAGCAGTACTTC.